The entry below describes one T cell receptor (beta chain). Its antigen is not known. This record belongs to a study of beta chain features in type 1 diabetes. General study points: TCRB CDR3 length was moderately but significantly reduced in all four CD4+ subsets of Type 1 diabetes patients.

cDNA synthesis used the whole RNA isolate, giving expressed TCRB sequences. Assay used: immunoSEQ multiplex PCR; TCRdb lists only in-frame clones, some missing. The table shows 130,000 or so clones, with 9% occurring only once. Looked up from germline, CDR1 is LGHNA and CDR2 is YNFKEQ. Trimming cost V 5 bases and J 3 bases; bases outside gene matches: 9. CDR3 length equals 16 residues. The clonotype was recovered from a young man with type 1 diabetes. The chain combines TRBV4-2 with TRBJ2-3; TRBD2 matches 9 bases. The sequenced sample consisted of central memory CD4+ T cells from blood. The CDR3 DNA sequence: TGTGCCAGCAGCTACGTCGGGCGGGGGGGTACAGATACGCAGTATTTT. Amino acids: CASSYVGRGGTDTQYF.